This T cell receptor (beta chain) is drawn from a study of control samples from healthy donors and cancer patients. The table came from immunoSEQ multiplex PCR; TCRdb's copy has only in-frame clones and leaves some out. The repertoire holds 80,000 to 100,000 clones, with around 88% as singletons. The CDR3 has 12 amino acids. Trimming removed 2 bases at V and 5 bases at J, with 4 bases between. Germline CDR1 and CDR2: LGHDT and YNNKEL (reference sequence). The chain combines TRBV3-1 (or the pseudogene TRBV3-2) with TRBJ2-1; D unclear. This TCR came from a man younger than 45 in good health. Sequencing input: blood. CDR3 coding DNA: TGTGCCAGCAGCCAACACAACAATGAGCAGTTCTTC. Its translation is CASSQHNNEQFF.